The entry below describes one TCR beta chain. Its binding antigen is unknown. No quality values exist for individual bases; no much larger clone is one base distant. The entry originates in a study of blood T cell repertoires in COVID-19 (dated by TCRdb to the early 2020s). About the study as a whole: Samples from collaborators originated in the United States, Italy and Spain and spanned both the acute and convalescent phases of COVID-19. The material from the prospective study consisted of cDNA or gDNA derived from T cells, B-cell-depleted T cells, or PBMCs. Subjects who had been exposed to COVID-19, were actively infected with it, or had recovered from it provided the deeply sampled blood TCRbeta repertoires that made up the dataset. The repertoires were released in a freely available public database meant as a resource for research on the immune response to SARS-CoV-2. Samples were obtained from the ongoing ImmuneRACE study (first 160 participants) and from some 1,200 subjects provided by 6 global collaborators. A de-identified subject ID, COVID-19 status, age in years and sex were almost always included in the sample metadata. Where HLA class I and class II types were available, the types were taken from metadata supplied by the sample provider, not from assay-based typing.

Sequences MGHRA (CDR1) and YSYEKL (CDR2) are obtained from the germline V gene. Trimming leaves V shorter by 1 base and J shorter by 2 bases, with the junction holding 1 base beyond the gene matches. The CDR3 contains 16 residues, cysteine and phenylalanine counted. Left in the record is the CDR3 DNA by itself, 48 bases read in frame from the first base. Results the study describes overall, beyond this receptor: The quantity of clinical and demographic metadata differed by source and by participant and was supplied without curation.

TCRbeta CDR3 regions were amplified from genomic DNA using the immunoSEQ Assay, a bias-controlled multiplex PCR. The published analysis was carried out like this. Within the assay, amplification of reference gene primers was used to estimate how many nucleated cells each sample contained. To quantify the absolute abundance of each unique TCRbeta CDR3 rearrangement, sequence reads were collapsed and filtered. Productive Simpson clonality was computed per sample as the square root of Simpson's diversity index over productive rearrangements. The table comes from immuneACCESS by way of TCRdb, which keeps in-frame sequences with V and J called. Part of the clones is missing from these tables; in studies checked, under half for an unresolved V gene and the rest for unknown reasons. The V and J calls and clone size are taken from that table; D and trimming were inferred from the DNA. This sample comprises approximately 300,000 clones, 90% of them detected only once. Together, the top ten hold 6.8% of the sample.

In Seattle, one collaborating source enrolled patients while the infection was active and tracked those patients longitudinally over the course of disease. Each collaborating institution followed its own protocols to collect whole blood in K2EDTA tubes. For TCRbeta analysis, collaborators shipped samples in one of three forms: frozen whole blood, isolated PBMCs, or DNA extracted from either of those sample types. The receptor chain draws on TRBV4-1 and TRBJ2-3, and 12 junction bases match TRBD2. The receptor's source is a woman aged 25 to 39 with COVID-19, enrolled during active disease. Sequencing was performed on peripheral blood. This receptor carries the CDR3 CASSQGLAGVTDTQYF. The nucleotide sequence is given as TGCGCCAGCAGCCAAGGACTAGCGGGAGTCACAGATACGCAGTATTTT.